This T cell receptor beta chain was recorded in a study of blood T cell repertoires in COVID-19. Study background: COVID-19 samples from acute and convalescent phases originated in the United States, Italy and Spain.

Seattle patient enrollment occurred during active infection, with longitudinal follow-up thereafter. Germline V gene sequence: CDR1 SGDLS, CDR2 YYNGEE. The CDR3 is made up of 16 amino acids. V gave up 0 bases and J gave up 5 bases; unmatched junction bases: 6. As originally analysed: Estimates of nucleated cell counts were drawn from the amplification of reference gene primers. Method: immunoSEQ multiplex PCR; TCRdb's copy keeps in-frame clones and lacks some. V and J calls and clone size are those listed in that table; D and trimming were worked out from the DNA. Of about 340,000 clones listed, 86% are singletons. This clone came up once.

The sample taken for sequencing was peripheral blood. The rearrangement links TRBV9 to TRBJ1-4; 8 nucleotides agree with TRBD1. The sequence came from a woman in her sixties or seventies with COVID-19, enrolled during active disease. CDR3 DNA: TGTGCCAGCAGCGTAGGGACAGGGTTAAGGAATGAAAAACTGTTTTTT. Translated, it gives CASSVGTGLRNEKLFF.